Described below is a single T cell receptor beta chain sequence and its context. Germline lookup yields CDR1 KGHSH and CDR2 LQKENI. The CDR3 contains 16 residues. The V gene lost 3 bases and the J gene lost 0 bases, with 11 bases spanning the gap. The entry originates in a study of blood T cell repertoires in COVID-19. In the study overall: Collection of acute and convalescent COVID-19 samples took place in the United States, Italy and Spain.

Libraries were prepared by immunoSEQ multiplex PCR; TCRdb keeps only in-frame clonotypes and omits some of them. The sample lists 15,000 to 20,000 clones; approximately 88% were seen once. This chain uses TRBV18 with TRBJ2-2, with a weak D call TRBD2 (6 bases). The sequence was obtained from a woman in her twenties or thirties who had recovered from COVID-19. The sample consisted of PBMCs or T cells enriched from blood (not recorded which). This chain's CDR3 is CASSPGTLANTGELFF. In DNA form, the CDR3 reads TGTGCCAGCTCACCCGGGACTCTCGCGAACACCGGGGAGCTGTTTTTT. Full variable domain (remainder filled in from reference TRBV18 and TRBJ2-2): NAGVMQNPRHLVRRRGQEARLRCSPMKGHSHVYWYRQLPEEGLKFMVYLQKENIIDESGMPKERFSAEFPKEGPSILRIQQVVRGDSAAYFCASSPGTLANTGELFFGEGSRLTVL.